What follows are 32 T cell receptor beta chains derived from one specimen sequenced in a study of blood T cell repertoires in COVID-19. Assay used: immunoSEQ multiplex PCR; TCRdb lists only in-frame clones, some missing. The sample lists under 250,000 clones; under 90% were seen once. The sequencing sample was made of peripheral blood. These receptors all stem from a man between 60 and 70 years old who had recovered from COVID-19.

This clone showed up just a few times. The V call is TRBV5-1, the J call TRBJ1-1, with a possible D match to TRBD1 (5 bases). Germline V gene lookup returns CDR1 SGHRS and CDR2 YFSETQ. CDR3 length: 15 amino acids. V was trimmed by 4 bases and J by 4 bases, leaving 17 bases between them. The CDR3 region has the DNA TGCGCCAGCAGCCCAGCTGGGGGGAGGAGCACTGAAGCTTTCTTT. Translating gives CASSPAGGRSTEAFF.

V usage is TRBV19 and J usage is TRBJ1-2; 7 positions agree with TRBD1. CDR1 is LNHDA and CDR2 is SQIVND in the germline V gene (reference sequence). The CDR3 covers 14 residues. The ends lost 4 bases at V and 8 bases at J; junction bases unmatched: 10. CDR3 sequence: CASSTSGQVGGYTF. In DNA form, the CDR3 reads TGTGCCAGTAGTACCTCAGGACAGGTAGGAGGCTACACCTTC.

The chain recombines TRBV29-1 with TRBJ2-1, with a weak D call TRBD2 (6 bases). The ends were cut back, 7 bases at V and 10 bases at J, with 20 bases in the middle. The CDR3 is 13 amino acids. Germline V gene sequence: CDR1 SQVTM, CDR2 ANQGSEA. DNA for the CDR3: TGCAGCGCTCTCCCCGGGACTCCTAAAGAGCAGTTCTTC. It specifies CSALPGTPKEQFF.

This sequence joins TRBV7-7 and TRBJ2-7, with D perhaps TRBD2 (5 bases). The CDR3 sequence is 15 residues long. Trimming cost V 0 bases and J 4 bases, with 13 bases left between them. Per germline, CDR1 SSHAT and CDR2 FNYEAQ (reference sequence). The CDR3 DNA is TGTGCCAGCAGCTTAGCGCGGGTAGGGTCGTACGAGCAGTACTTC. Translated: CASSLARVGSYEQYF. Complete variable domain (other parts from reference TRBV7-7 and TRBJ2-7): GAGVSQSPRYKVTKRGQDVTLRCDPISSHATLYWYQQALGQGPEFLTYFNYEAQPDKSGLPSDRFSAERPEGSISTLTIQRTEQRDSAMYRCASSLARVGSYEQYFGPGTRLTVT.

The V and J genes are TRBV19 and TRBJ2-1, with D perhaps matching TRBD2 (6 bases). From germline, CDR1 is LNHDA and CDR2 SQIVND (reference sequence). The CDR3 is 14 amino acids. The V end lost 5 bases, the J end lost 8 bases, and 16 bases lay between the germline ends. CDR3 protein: CASSHASGYHEQFF. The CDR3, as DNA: TGTGCCAGTAGTCACGCGAGCGGGTACCATGAGCAGTTCTTC. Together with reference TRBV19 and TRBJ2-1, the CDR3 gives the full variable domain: DGGITQSPKYLFRKEGQNVTLSCEQNLNHDAMYWYRQDPGQGLRLIYYSQIVNDFQKGDIAEGYSVSREKKESFPLTVTSAQKNPTAFYLCASSHASGYHEQFFGPGTRLTVL.

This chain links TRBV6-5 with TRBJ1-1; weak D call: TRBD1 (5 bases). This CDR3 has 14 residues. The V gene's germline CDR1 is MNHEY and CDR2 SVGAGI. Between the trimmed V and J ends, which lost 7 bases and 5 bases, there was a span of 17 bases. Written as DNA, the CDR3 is TGTGCCAGCATCGGGCGGGGACGGAGTACTGAAGCTTTCTTT. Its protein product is CASIGRGRSTEAFF.

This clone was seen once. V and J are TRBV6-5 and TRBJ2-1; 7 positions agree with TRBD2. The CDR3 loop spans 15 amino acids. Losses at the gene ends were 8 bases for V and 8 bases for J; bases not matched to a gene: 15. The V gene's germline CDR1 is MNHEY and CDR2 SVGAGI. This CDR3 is CASRRGGSHSDEQFF. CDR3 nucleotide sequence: TGTGCCAGCCGTCGGGGCGGGAGTCATAGCGATGAGCAGTTCTTC.

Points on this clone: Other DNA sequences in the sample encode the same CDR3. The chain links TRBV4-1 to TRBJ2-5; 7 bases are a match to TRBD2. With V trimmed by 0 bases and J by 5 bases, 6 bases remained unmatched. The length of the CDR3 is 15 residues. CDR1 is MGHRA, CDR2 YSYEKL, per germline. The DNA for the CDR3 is TGCGCCAGCAGCCAAGAGCCTAGCGGTGGGGAGACCCAGTACTTC. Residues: CASSQEPSGGETQYF.

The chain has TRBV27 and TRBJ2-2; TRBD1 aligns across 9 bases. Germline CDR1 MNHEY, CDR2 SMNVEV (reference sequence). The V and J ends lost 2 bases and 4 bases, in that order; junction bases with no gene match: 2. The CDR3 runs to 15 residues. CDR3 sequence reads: CASSLQGQGTGELFF. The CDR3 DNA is TGTGCCAGCAGTTTACAGGGACAGGGCACCGGGGAGCTGTTTTTT.

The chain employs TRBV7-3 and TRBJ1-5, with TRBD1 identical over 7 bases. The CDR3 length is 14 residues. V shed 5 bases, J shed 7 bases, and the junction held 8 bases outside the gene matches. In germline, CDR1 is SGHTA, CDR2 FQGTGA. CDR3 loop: CASSLDRDRQPQHF. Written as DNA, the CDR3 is TGTGCCAGCAGCCTCGACAGGGATCGGCAGCCCCAGCATTTT.

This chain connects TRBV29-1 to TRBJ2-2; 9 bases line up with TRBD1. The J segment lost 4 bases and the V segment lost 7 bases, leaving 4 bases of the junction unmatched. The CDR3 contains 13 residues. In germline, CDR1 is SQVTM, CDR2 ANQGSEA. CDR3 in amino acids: CSALTGGTGELFF. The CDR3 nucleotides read TGCAGCGCCCTGACAGGGGGCACCGGGGAGCTGTTTTTT.

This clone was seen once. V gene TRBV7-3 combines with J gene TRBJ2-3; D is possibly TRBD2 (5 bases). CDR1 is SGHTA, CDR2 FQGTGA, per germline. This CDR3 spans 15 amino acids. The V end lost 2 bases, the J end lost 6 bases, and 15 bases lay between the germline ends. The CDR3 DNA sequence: TGTGCCAGCAGCTTATTCGGGAACGTCCTCGATACGCAGTATTTT. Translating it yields CASSLFGNVLDTQYF.

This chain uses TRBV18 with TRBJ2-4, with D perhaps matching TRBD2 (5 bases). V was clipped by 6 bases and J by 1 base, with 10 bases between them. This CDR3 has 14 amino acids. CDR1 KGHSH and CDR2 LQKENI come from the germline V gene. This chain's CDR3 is CASSQEVAKNIQYF. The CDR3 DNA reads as TGTGCCAGCTCCCAGGAGGTCGCCAAAAACATTCAGTACTTC.

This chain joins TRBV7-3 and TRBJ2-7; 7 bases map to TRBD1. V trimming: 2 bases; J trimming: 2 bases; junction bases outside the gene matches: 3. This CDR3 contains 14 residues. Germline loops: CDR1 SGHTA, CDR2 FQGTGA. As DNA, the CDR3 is TGTGCCAGCAGCTTATCGGGACAGCCCTACGAGCAGTACTTC. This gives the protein CASSLSGQPYEQYF.

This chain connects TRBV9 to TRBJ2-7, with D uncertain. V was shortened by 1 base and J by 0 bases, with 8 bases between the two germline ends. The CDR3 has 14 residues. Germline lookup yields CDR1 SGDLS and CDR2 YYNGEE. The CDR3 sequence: CASSVHGSSYEQYF. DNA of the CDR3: TGTGCCAGCAGCGTACACGGGTCCTCCTACGAGCAGTACTTC.

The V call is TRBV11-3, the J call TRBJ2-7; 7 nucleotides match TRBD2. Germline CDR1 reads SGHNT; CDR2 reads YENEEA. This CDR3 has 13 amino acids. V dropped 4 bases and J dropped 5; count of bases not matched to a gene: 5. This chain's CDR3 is CASSSGLVDEQYF. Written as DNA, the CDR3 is TGTGCCAGCAGCTCCGGACTAGTTGACGAGCAGTACTTC. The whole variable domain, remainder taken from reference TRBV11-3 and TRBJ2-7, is EAGVVQSPRYKIIEKKQPVAFWCNPISGHNTLYWYLQNLGQGPELLIRYENEEAVDDSQLPKDRFSAERLKGVDSTLKIQPAELGDSAVYLCASSSGLVDEQYFGPGTRLTVT.

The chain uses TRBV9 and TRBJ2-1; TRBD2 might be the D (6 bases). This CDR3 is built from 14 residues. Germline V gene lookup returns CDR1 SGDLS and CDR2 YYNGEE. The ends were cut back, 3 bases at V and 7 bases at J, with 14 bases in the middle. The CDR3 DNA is TGTGCCAGCAGCGACGCCGGGAGCGGGAATGAGCAGTTCTTC. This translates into CASSDAGSGNEQFF.

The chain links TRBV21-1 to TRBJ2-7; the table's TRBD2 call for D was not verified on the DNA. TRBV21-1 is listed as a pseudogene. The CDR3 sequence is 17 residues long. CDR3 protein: CASSKWRTSGSGYEQYF. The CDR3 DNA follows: TGTGCCAGCAGCAAATGGAGGACTAGCGGTAGCGGCTACGAGCAGTACTTC.

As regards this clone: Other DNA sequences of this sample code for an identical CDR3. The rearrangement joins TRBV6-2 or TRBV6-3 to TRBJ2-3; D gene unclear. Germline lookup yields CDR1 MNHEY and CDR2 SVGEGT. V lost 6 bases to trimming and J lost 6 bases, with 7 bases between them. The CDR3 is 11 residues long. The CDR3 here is CASSPRDTQYF. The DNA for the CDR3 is TGTGCCAGCAGCCCCCGGGATACGCAGTATTTT.

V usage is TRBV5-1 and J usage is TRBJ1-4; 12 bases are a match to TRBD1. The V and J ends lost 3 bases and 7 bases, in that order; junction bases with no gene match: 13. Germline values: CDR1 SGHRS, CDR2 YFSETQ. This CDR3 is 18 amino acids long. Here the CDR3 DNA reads TGCGCCAGCAGCTCCCTCGGGGACAGGGGGCTAGGGCGTGAAAAACTGTTTTTT. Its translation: CASSSLGDRGLGREKLFF. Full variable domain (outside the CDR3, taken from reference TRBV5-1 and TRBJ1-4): KAGVTQTPRYLIKTRGQQVTLSCSPISGHRSVSWYQQTPGQGLQFLFEYFSETQRNKGNFPGRFSGRQFSNSRSEMNVSTLELGDSALYLCASSSLGDRGLGREKLFFGSGTQLSVL.

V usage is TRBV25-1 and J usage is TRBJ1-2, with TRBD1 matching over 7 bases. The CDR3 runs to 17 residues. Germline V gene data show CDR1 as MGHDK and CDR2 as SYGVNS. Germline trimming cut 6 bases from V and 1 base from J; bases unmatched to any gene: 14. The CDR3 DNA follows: TGTGCCAGCAGAGGGGCGCAGAGGGACAGAGATAACTATGGCTACACCTTC. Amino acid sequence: CASRGAQRDRDNYGYTF.

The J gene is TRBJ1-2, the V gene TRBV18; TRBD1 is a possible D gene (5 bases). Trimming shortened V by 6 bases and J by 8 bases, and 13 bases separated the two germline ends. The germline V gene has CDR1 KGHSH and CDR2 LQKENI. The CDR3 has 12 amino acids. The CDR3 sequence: CASSRGKEGYTF. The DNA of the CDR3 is TGTGCCAGCTCGCGGGGGAAGGAAGGCTACACCTTC.

CDR3 nucleotides: TGTGCCAGTAGAGTTAGCGGGAGGGTCGTCTACAATGAGCAGTTCTTC. This translates into CASRVSGRVVYNEQFF. J is TRBJ2-1 and V is TRBV19, with TRBD2 identical over 11 bases. Germline values: CDR1 LNHDA, CDR2 SQIVND (reference sequence). With 6 bases clipped from V and 3 bases from J, the junction kept 7 bases outside the gene matches. The CDR3 has 16 amino acids.

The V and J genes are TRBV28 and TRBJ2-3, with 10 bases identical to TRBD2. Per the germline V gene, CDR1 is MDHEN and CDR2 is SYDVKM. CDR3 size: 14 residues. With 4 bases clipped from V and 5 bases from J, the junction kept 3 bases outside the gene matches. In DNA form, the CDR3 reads TGTGCCAGCAGTTGGCTAGCGGGAGTAGATACGCAGTATTTT. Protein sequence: CASSWLAGVDTQYF.

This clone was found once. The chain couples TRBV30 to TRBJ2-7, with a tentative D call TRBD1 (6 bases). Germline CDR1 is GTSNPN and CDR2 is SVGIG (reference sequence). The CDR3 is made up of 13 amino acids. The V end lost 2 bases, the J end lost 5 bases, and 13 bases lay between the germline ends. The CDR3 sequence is CAWSRTVVHEQYF. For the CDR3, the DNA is TGTGCCTGGAGTCGGACAGTGGTCCACGAGCAGTACTTC. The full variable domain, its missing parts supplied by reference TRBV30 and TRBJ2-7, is SQTIHQWPATLVQPVGSPLSLECTVEGTSNPNLYWYRQAAGRGLQLLFYSVGIGQISSEVPQNLSASRPQDRQFILSSKKLLLSDSGFYLCAWSRTVVHEQYFGPGTRLTVT.

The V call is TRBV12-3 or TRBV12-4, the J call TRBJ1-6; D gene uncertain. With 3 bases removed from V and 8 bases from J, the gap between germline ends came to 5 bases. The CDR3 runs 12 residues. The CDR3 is CASSFADSPLHF. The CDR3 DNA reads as TGTGCCAGCAGTTTTGCGGATTCACCCCTCCACTTT.

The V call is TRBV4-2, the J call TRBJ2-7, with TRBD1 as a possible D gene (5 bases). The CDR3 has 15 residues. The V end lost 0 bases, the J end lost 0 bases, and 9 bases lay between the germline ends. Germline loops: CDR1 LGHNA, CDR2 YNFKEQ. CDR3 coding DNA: TGTGCCAGCAGCCAAGACCGGACAAACTCCTACGAGCAGTACTTC. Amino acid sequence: CASSQDRTNSYEQYF.

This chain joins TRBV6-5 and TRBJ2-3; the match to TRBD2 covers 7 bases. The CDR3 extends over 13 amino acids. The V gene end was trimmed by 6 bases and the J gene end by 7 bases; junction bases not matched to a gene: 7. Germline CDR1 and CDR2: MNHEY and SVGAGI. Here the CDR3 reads CASRRDYKNTQYF. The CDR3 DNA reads TGTGCCAGCAGGCGGGACTACAAAAATACGCAGTATTTT.

The CDR3 nucleotides are TGTGCCAGCAGCGTAGAGGGACAGGGCTACTATGGCTACACCTTC. This codes for CASSVEGQGYYGYTF. The chain links TRBV9 to TRBJ1-2, with 9 bases lining up with TRBD1. V dropped 0 bases and J dropped 3; count of bases not matched to a gene: 3. The CDR3 covers 15 residues. The germline CDR1 and CDR2 sequences are SGDLS and YYNGEE.

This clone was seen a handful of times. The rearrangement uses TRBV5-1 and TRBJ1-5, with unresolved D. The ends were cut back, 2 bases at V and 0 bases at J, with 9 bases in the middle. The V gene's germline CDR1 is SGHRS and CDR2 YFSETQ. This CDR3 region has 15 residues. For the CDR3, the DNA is TGCGCCAGCAGCTTAGACGGAGTTAGCAATCAGCCCCAGCATTTT. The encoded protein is CASSLDGVSNQPQHF.

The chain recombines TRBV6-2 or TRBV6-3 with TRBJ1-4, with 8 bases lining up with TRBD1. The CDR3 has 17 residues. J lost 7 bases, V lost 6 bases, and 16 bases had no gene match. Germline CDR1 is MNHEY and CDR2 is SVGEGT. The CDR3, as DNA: TGTGCCAGCAGCGATCCCCGGACAGGGTTTAAGATTGAAAAACTGTTTTTT. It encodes CASSDPRTGFKIEKLFF.

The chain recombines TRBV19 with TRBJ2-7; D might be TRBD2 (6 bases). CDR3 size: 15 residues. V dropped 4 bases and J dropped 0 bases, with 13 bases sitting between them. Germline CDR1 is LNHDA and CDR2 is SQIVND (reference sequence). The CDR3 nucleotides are TGTGCCAGTAGTAAAGTCGGGGGTAACTCCTACGAGCAGTACTTC. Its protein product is CASSKVGGNSYEQYF.